A selection of T cell receptor beta chains follows, all from one sample in a study of T cell changes during pregnancy in multiple sclerosis. This table comes from immunoSEQ multiplex PCR, and its TCRdb copy is limited to in-frame clones, with some not included. In the table there are 70,000 to 95,000 clones, roughly 94% of which are singletons. Sequenced here: peripheral blood, sampled after pregnancy. These receptors all stem from a female donor in good health, enrolled as a control in a pregnancy study. Each CDR3 is given with its conserved first and last residue. A D gene is named only where the DNA matches it firmly. Clone sizes are given selectively: once, few, many, or a class where the clone is expanded.

D,size,J,V,CDR3,DNA
NA,NA,TRBJ1-3,TRBV29-1,CSVERPGAISGNTIYF,TGCAGCGTTGAACGTCCAGGGGCGATCTCTGGAAACACCATATATTTT
TRBD1,NA,TRBJ2-2,TRBV5-4,CASSRKGGNTGELFF,TGTGCCAGCAGTCGGAAAGGGGGCAACACCGGGGAGCTGTTTTTT
TRBD2,NA,TRBJ2-3,TRBV5-4,CASKPGTSATDTQYF,TGTGCCAGCAAACCGGGGACTAGCGCCACAGATACGCAGTATTTT
TRBD2,NA,TRBJ2-5,TRBV5-1,CASSGLATETQYF,TGCGCCAGCAGTGGACTAGCGACAGAGACCCAGTACTTC
TRBD2,few,TRBJ2-2,TRBV9,CASSPFSGGRAGELFF,TGTGCCAGCAGCCCCTTTAGCGGAGGGAGGGCCGGGGAGCTGTTTTTT
NA,NA,TRBJ2-5,TRBV2,CASSTAGLEQETQYF,TGTGCCAGCAGTACTGCGGGACTCGAACAAGAGACCCAGTACTTC
NA,NA,TRBJ2-7,TRBV15,CATSRDVVELYYEQYF,TGTGCCACCAGCAGAGATGTGGTAGAGCTCTACTACGAGCAGTACTTC
TRBD2,NA,TRBJ2-3,TRBV6-4,CASSDSGRLAGADTQYF,TGTGCCAGCAGTGACTCAGGGAGGCTAGCGGGAGCAGATACGCAGTATTTT
TRBD2,NA,TRBJ2-7,TRBV15,CATSRESSGSYEQYF,TGTGCCACCAGCAGAGAGAGTAGCGGGAGCTACGAGCAGTACTTC
TRBD2,NA,TRBJ2-1,TRBV5-8,CASSLGTRIGNEQFF,TGTGCCAGCAGCCTTGGGACTAGAATAGGCAATGAGCAGTTCTTC
NA,NA,TRBJ2-5,TRBV7-9,CASSSQAIEETQYF,TGTGCCAGCAGCTCGCAGGCGATTGAAGAGACCCAGTACTTC
NA,once,TRBJ2-5,TRBV6-5,CASSRPGTQYF,TGTGCCAGCAGCCGACCGGGGACCCAGTACTTC
NA,NA,TRBJ1-1,TRBV18,CASSPPGRMNTEAFF,TGTGCCAGCTCACCACCGGGCAGGATGAACACTGAAGCTTTCTTT
TRBD2,NA,TRBJ2-1,TRBV9,CASSVRGGRDYRGGNEQFF,TGTGCCAGCAGCGTCCGCGGGGGGCGGGACTACCGAGGGGGCAATGAGCAGTTCTTC
TRBD2,NA,TRBJ2-1,TRBV28,CASSRGTRGVNEQFF,TGTGCCAGCAGTCGGGGGACTAGAGGCGTCAATGAGCAGTTCTTC
TRBD1,NA,TRBJ1-5,TRBV2,CASSRQGGDQPQHF,TGTGCCAGCAGTAGACAGGGGGGGGATCAGCCCCAGCATTTT
TRBD1,NA,TRBJ2-1,TRBV15,CATSRDPRDREFF,TGTGCCACCAGCAGAGACCCTCGGGACAGAGAGTTCTTC
TRBD2,NA,TRBJ2-3,TRBV11-3,CASRGSGTDTQYF,TGTGCCAGCAGGGGTAGCGGGACAGATACGCAGTATTTT
TRBD2,NA,TRBJ2-7,TRBV18,CASSPTSGSGRGEQYF,TGTGCCAGCTCACCAACTAGCGGGAGTGGCCGAGGTGAGCAGTACTTC
TRBD1,NA,TRBJ2-4,TRBV30,CAWEQPGQAKNIQYF,TGTGCCTGGGAACAGCCGGGACAGGCCAAAAACATTCAGTACTTC
NA,NA,TRBJ2-1,TRBV19,CASTRRREYPNEQFF,TGTGCCAGTACCCGCCGCAGGGAATACCCCAATGAGCAGTTCTTC
TRBD2,NA,TRBJ2-7,TRBV19,CASSIGWREGRDEQYF,TGTGCCAGTAGTATAGGATGGCGGGAGGGCCGAGACGAGCAGTACTTC
TRBD1,NA,TRBJ2-2,TRBV28,CASSSRGTGGSIFKLFF,TGTGCCAGCAGTTCCCGCGGAACAGGGGGTTCCATCTTTAAGCTGTTTTTT
NA,NA,TRBJ2-7,TRBV7-8,CASSLGQAFEQYF,TGTGCCAGCAGCTTAGGACAGGCCTTTGAGCAGTACTTC
TRBD1,NA,TRBJ1-3,TRBV18,CASIRDSSGNTIYF,TGTGCCAGCATAAGGGACAGCTCTGGAAACACCATATATTTT
TRBD2,NA,TRBJ2-2,TRBV5-1,CASSLVGGQNTGELFF,TGCGCCAGCAGCTTGGTGGGAGGGCAGAACACCGGGGAGCTGTTTTTT